The 17 T cell receptor beta chains presented below share a single source sample, sequenced in a study of CD4 and CD8 cells across lung adenocarcinoma regions. TCRdb called the PCR reads again in MiXCR, with one record for every CDR3 protein. This table has about 9,600 distinct CDR3 sequences, approximately 49% appearing once. The material sequenced was CD4+ T cells from the margin of a lung tumor. The receptors were sampled from a male donor with lung adenocarcinoma. The CD4 and CD8 labels of this study may be unreliable.

The chain joins TRBV28 to TRBJ2-1, with unresolved D. CDR3 length: 14 amino acids. With 3 bases removed from V and 0 bases from J, the gap between germline ends came to 6 bases. Germline V gene lookup returns CDR1 MDHEN and CDR2 SYDVKM. The CDR3 is CASSFTGSYNEQFF. CDR3 nucleotide sequence: TGTGCCAGCAGTTTTACTGGCTCCTACAATGAGCAGTTCTTC.

The chain has TRBV7-3 and TRBJ2-5; D is unclear. The CDR3 consists of 14 residues. The ends were cut back, 5 bases at V and 7 bases at J, with 17 bases in the middle. Germline V gene data show CDR1 as SGHTA and CDR2 as FQGTGA. The CDR3 is CASSLSLESGTQYF. Written as DNA, the CDR3 is TGTGCCAGCAGCCTCTCCCTAGAATCTGGGACCCAGTACTTC.

This clonotype showed up many times. This chain links TRBV4-1 with TRBJ2-1; 14 nucleotides line up with TRBD2. V trimming: 7 bases; J trimming: 6 bases; junction bases outside the gene matches: 2. Germline values: CDR1 MGHRA, CDR2 YSYEKL. The CDR3 is 14 residues long. The CDR3 protein is CASMGLAGVNEQFF. The CDR3 region has the DNA TGCGCCAGCATGGGACTAGCGGGAGTCAATGAGCAGTTCTTC.

This clonotype showed up many times. V gene TRBV12-3 or TRBV12-4 combines with J gene TRBJ1-5, with D tentatively TRBD1 (6 bases). Trimming took off 6 bases at V and 6 bases at J, with 12 bases between the two ends. CDR3 size: 13 residues. CDR3 loop: CASSRQASQPQHF. The CDR3 region has the DNA TGTGCCAGCAGCCGACAGGCTTCTCAGCCCCAGCATTTT.

The rearrangement links TRBV7-2 to TRBJ2-1, with no clear D. The germline V and J ends were trimmed by 5 bases and 6 bases, with 17 bases remaining between them. The CDR3 totals 15 residues. Germline V CDR1 and CDR2: SGHTA, FQGNSA. CDR3 protein: CASSPLPASFNEQFF. CDR3 coding DNA: TGTGCCAGCAGCCCCCTGCCGGCTAGTTTCAATGAGCAGTTCTTC.

Worth noting for this clonotype: Compared with germline, one end of the junction differs, possibly owing to a read error. The chain recombines TRBV6-1 with TRBJ2-5; D assignment may be TRBD1 or TRBD2 (6 bases each). Per the germline V gene, CDR1 is MNHNS and CDR2 is SASEGT. This CDR3 is 14 amino acids long. CDR3 nucleotide sequence: TGTGCGGGCAGAGGGGGGCGTGGGGCAGAGACCCAGTACTTT. Translating gives CAGRGGRGAETQYF.

V gene TRBV7-2 combines with J gene TRBJ1-2; weak D call: TRBD1 (5 bases). The germline V gene encodes CDR1 SGHTA and CDR2 FQGNSA. V dropped 5 bases and J dropped 7 bases, with 17 bases sitting between them. The CDR3 consists of 14 residues. This chain's CDR3 is CASSLQTGPGGYTF. The CDR3 DNA reads TGTGCCAGCAGCCTACAAACAGGTCCCGGTGGCTACACCTTC.

Relative to its sample, this clonotype is medium-sized. The chain joins TRBV6-1 to TRBJ1-1; D uncertain. The CDR3 length is 13 residues. Germline V gene lookup returns CDR1 MNHNS and CDR2 SASEGT. The V gene lost 5 bases and the J gene lost 3 bases, with 10 bases spanning the gap. The CDR3, as DNA: TGTGCCAGCAGTCGGGTCGCGGACACTGAAGCTTTCTTT. Translating it yields CASSRVADTEAFF.

The chain joins TRBV6-1 to TRBJ1-1; D is undetermined. The germline V gene has CDR1 MNHNS and CDR2 SASEGT. CDR3 length: 14 residues. V was trimmed by 4 bases and J by 1 base, leaving 10 bases between them. DNA for the CDR3: TGTGCCAGCAGTGGACCCACGGCGAACACTGAAGCTTTCTTT. Translated: CASSGPTANTEAFF.

This chain connects TRBV10-3 to TRBJ2-4; D might be TRBD1 or TRBD2, each matching 6 bases. TRBJ2-1 explains the end of the DNA better; the J call may be wrong. The CDR3 runs to 15 residues. The V gene's germline CDR1 is ENHRY and CDR2 SYGVKD. In DNA, the CDR3 is TGTGGTGGGGGCCCCGGGGGCCGAGCCAAAAAGATTCAGTTCTTC. Encoded protein: CGGGPGGRAKKIQFF.

This clonotype was seen repeatedly, ten times or more. The chain uses TRBV7-2 and TRBJ2-1, with TRBD2 identical over 11 bases. Trimming at V came to 5 bases and at J to 12 bases, leaving 9 bases not matched to a gene. The CDR3 has 14 amino acids. Germline loops: CDR1 SGHTA, CDR2 FQGNSA. CDR3 amino acids: CASSPGLAGGGQFF. The DNA of the CDR3 is TGTGCCAGCAGCCCAGGACTAGCGGGTGGAGGGCAGTTCTTC.

CDR3 nucleotide sequence: TGTGCCAGCAGTCTGCTAGCGGGAGTTGAGCAGTTCTTC. It specifies CASSLLAGVEQFF. This chain connects TRBV6-4 to TRBJ2-1; 10 bases agree with TRBD2. This CDR3 is 13 amino acids long. J was trimmed by 9 bases and V by 5 bases; bases with no gene match: 4. CDR1 is MRHNA and CDR2 is SNTAGT in the germline V gene.

The chain couples TRBV9 to TRBJ2-7; D is possibly TRBD1 or TRBD2 (5 bases each). Trimming pared 2 bases from V and 6 bases from J, leaving 15 bases between. Germline V lookup: CDR1 SGDLS, CDR2 YYNGEE. CDR3 length equals 14 residues. In DNA, the CDR3 is TGTGCCAGCAGCGTGGGACCCCGGTCGGGCGAGCAGTACTTC. Translating gives CASSVGPRSGEQYF.

The rearrangement links TRBV6-1 to TRBJ2-1, with 13 positions matching TRBD2. The CDR3 spans 15 residues. Germline values: CDR1 MNHNS, CDR2 SASEGT. V was clipped by 3 bases and J by 8 bases; unmatched bases: 4. In nucleotides, the CDR3 is TGTGCCAGCAGTGAGACTAGCGGGGGGAGCGATGAGCAGTTCTTC. Translating it yields CASSETSGGSDEQFF.

This clonotype is labeled medium-sized. The chain recombines TRBV27 with TRBJ2-2; D unclear. V lost 3 bases and J 5 bases, leaving 7 bases between the germline ends. Germline-derived CDR1 and CDR2 are MNHEY and SMNVEV (reference sequence). The CDR3 has 13 residues. The CDR3 region has the DNA TGTGCCAGCAGTTTGGGAATAACCGGGGAGCTGTTTTTT. Protein: CASSLGITGELFF.

The chain is built from TRBV10-3 and TRBJ2-3; D tentatively fits TRBD1 or TRBD2 (6 bases each). V lost 6 bases to trimming and J lost 12 bases, with 22 bases between them. This CDR3 is 14 amino acids long. CDR1 is ENHRY and CDR2 is SYGVKD in the germline V gene. In DNA, the CDR3 is TGTGCCATCAGCGTTAGCCGGGGGCCAGAGACCCAGTATTTT. Protein sequence: CAISVSRGPETQYF.

The chain carries TRBV6-5 and TRBJ2-1; D possibly corresponds to TRBD2 (5 bases). This CDR3 spans 12 amino acids. Trimming left V 6 bases short and J 9 bases short, with 12 bases between. The germline CDR1 and CDR2 sequences are MNHEY and SVGAGI. The CDR3 spells CASRTSDFEQFF. CDR3 DNA sequence: TGTGCCAGCAGAACTAGTGATTTTGAGCAGTTCTTC.